The clone carrying this TCR beta chain has at least ten counts. No antigen is known for it. A universal primer site was added by template switching, and unique molecular identifiers were carried by the cDNA. TCRdb analysed the 5' RACE reads with MiXCR anew, one entry per CDR3 protein. Of approximately 690,000 distinct CDR3 sequences in the sample, 5.5% to 6.5% were seen once. This sample was included in a study of identical twins. Whole-study results and caveats: Zero-insertion analyses were open to partial confounding by invariant MAIT and iNKT cells.

Germline values: CDR1 ENHRY, CDR2 SYGVKD. The length of the CDR3 is 15 residues. V was clipped by 3 bases and J by 2 bases; unmatched bases: 3. Sequencing was done on a sample of naive T cells sorted from blood. This chain connects TRBV10-3 to TRBJ2-1; TRBD2 matches 8 bases. This TCR was recovered from a man aged 18 to 35 in good health. The CDR3 reads CAISDREGPYNEQFF. The CDR3 nucleotides are TGTGCCATCAGTGATCGGGAGGGCCCCTACAATGAGCAGTTCTTC.